This T cell receptor (beta chain) was profiled in a study of T cells in Graves' hyperthyroidism and ophthalmopathy. Overall study: Peripheral blood draws took place at initial diagnosis, ahead of any treatment.

Comment on this clonotype: Its antigen is not known. A much larger clone lies a single base off, so this may be a read error.

Study-level findings and limits: In the blood, most expanded thyroid clonotypes above 0.001 appeared as well.

The CDR3 regions of TCR beta were amplified from RNA transcripts. When the TCR CDR3 underwent first-round RT-PCR, the HTBI primer set was used. TCRdb reanalysed the multiplex PCR reads using MiXCR and keeps one entry per CDR3 protein. The sample lists some 700,000 distinct CDR3 sequences, around 15% occurring once. The PBMCs studied were ones that came from approximately 9.9 ml fresh peripheral blood. Sequenced: blood. The receptor's source is a man in his fifties or sixties with Graves' hyperthyroidism.

CDR3 sequence reads: CASSLVRGQPTEAFF. CDR3 coding DNA: TGTGCCAGCAGCTTAGTAAGAGGACAGCCCACTGAAGCTTTCTTT. The chain has TRBV11-2 and TRBJ1-1, with D maybe TRBD1 (6 bases). With 1 base removed from V and 4 bases from J, the gap between germline ends came to 13 bases. The CDR3 loop spans 15 amino acids. The germline V gene has CDR1 SGHAT and CDR2 FQNNGV.